This T cell receptor (beta chain) emerged from a study of regulatory T cells in long-lasting Graves disease. This clonotype was recorded once. Its antigen is as yet unknown. A far larger clone is only one base removed, so a read error is likely. Study observations and caveats: Analysis covered peripheral blood alone, not thyroid tissue.

Time point in this sample: newly diagnosed GD, antithyroid drugs for less than 3 months. The TCR library was prepared using RNA isolated from PBMCs. The patients were drawn from one endocrinology department in Xi'an, China. EDTA tubes were used for drawing around 9 milliliters of peripheral blood. HTBI primers from iRepertoire and Arm-PCR of CDR3 regions yielded the TCR beta libraries. TCRdb independently ran MiXCR on the multiplex PCR reads; one entry per CDR3 protein. Found here are 410,000 or so distinct CDR3 sequences, 15% of them singletons; the top ten hold around 17%. These sequences were also reported in another study, on T cells in Graves' hyperthyroidism and ophthalmopathy.

The specimen was peripheral blood mononuclear cells (PBMCs), collected at new diagnosis, from a patient treated with antithyroid drugs. The receptor comes from a young woman with Graves disease.

CDR3 in amino acids: CASSQDRGEALF. The CDR3 bases are TGCGCCAGCAGCCAAGATCGCGGAGAAGCTTTATTT. The chain links TRBV4-1 to TRBJ1-1; D remains ambiguous. Germline CDR1 is MGHRA and CDR2 is YSYEKL. This CDR3 region has 12 residues.